The sequence of this TCR beta chain was determined in a study of T cell responses to AZD1222 COVID-19 vaccine. Whole-study findings and limits: Donors skewed white British and female; clonal diversity was possibly underestimated. Spike regions recognized by vaccine-associated CD4 TCRs spanned the protein, led by 160-218 and 743-854. Among AZD1222 vaccinees, only six were seropositive at baseline.

Assay: immunoSEQ multiplex PCR; the TCRdb copy retains only in-frame clones and omits some. The table lists 90,000 to 150,000 clones, 88% of them singletons. Concerning this clone: As yet, its antigen is unknown.

Germline V gives CDR1 SGDLS, CDR2 YYNGEE. The V end was cut by 0 bases, the J end by 2 bases, with 11 bases between. CDR3 length: 15 residues. Here the sequenced sample was peripheral blood, taken 28 days after the second AZD1222 dose. This chain uses TRBV9 with TRBJ2-5; the D gene is possibly TRBD1 (5 bases). The receptor's source is an adult who received the AZD1222 COVID-19 vaccine. CDR3 loop: CASSVEGRAQETQYF. The CDR3 DNA reads as TGTGCCAGCAGCGTAGAAGGCAGGGCTCAAGAGACCCAGTACTTC.